Sequencing of this TCR beta chain was carried out in a study of OX40 agonist ivuxolimab in advanced cancers. Whole-study context: Hepatocellular carcinoma, melanoma, renal cell or head and neck cancer occurred in dose-escalation patients. Past anti-PD-1, anti-PD-L1 or anti-CTLA-4 therapy was accepted, and 30% to 50% had received some. Three patients got partial responses; one had hepatocellular carcinoma and two had cutaneous melanoma.

Exclusion applied to patients with autoimmune disease history or systemic immunosuppression. V lost 0 bases to trimming and J lost 5 bases, with 2 bases between them. CDR1 MGHRA and CDR2 YSYEKL come from the germline V gene. The CDR3 has 13 amino acids. Measured with immunoSEQ multiplex PCR; TCRdb has only the in-frame clones, and not every one. This repertoire shows about 62,000 clones, 80% to 95% found once; its top ten account for around an eighth. The chain is built from TRBV4-1 and TRBJ1-6; D is uncertain. The sequenced sample was CD4+ or CD8+ T cells sorted from blood, obtained in a trial of the OX40 agonist ivuxolimab. This TCR came from an adult with an advanced solid tumor such as melanoma, head and neck, liver or kidney cancer. As DNA, the CDR3 is TGCGCCAGCAGCCAAGATAATAATTCACCCCTCCACTTT. Protein: CASSQDNNSPLHF.